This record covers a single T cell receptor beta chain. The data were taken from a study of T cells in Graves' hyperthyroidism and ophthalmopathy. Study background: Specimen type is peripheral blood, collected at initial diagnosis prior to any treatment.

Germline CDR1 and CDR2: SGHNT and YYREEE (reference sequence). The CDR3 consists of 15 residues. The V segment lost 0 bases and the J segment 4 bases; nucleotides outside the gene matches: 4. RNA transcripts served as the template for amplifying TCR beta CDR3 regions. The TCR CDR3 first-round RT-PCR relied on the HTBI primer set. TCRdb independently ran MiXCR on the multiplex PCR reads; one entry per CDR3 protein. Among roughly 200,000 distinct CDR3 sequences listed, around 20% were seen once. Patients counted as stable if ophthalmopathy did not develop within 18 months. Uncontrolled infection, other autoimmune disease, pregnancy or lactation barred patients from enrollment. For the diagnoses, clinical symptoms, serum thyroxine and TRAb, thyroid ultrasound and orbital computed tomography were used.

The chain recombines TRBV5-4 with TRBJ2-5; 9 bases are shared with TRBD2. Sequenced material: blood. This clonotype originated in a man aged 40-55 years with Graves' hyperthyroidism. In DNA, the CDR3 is TGTGCCAGCAGCTTGGATCCAGCGGGGGGAGAGACCCAGTACTTC. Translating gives CASSLDPAGGETQYF.